The 14 T cell receptor beta chains given below trace back to one sample, sequenced in a study of blood T cell repertoires in COVID-19. Using immunoSEQ multiplex PCR, the repertoire was profiled, and TCRdb retains in-frame clones only, with some absent. Of 350,000 or so clones in the sample, around 87% were seen once. The sample comprised peripheral blood. Receptors were obtained from a man aged 18-30 years with active or convalescent COVID-19.

V is TRBV29-1 and J is TRBJ2-5; D possibly corresponds to TRBD2 (6 bases). The germline V gene encodes CDR1 SQVTM and CDR2 ANQGSEA. V was clipped by 3 bases and J by 5 bases, with 13 bases between them. The CDR3 spans 13 residues. In DNA, the CDR3 is TGCAGCGTTGAGGTCGGGGGAGAGGAGACCCAGTACTTC. Its protein product is CSVEVGGEETQYF.

This chain links TRBV7-9 with TRBJ2-1, with 8 bases matching TRBD1. Looked up from germline, CDR1 is SEHNR and CDR2 is FQNEAQ (reference sequence). V lost 6 bases to trimming and J lost 2 bases; unmatched junction nucleotides: 6. CDR3 length equals 15 residues. CDR3 amino acids: CASSPPGQAYNEQFF. CDR3 nucleotides: TGTGCCAGCAGTCCACCGGGACAGGCCTACAATGAGCAGTTCTTC.

The J gene is TRBJ2-2, the V gene TRBV7-6; D may be TRBD1 (6 bases). CDR1 and CDR2 (germline): SGHVS, FNYEAQ. This CDR3 has 15 amino acids. V shed 0 bases and J shed 4 bases, with 9 bases lying between them. The CDR3: CASSLAGRGTGELFF. CDR3 DNA: TGTGCCAGCAGCTTAGCTGGCAGGGGCACCGGGGAGCTGTTTTTT.

The V gene is TRBV13, the J gene TRBJ2-7; tentatively, D is TRBD2 (5 bases). Trimming pared 5 bases from V and 5 bases from J, leaving 13 bases between. Germline CDR1 is PRHDT and CDR2 is FYEKMQ (reference sequence). The CDR3 has 13 residues. DNA for the CDR3: TGTGCCAGCAGCCCCGGGAAAATCCACGAGCAGTACTTC. This encodes CASSPGKIHEQYF.

The chain carries TRBV18 and TRBJ2-7; TRBD2 might be the D (5 bases). Germline CDR1 and CDR2: KGHSH and LQKENI. The CDR3 length is 13 residues. Trimming took off 2 bases at V and 3 bases at J, with 8 bases between the two ends. The CDR3 spells CASSPSAGYEQYF. CDR3 nucleotide sequence: TGTGCCAGCTCACCATCGGCGGGCTACGAGCAGTACTTC.

This sequence joins TRBV14 and TRBJ2-7; 9 nucleotides agree with TRBD2. Germline CDR1 is SGHDN and CDR2 is FVKESK. The ends lost 1 base at V and 6 bases at J; junction bases unmatched: 1. The CDR3 is 13 amino acids. CDR3 loop: CASSQVAGAEQYF. The CDR3 region has the DNA TGTGCCAGCAGCCAAGTAGCGGGAGCCGAGCAGTACTTC.

The chain joins TRBV4-1 to TRBJ2-3; 8 nucleotides line up with TRBD1. CDR1 is MGHRA, CDR2 YSYEKL, per germline. There are 16 residues in the CDR3. V trimming: 4 bases; J trimming: 4 bases; junction bases outside the gene matches: 10. The CDR3 sequence: CASSRPDRVGADTQYF. The CDR3 DNA sequence: TGCGCCAGCAGCCGTCCGGACAGGGTAGGAGCAGATACGCAGTATTTT.

The rearrangement links TRBV28 to TRBJ2-2; perhaps TRBD2 as D (7 bases). Germline V gives CDR1 MDHEN, CDR2 SYDVKM. Trimming stripped 6 bases from V and 7 bases from J, with 12 bases between. The CDR3 is 13 amino acids. CDR3 amino acids: CASRGGGDGELFF. CDR3 DNA: TGTGCCAGCAGGGGAGGGGGAGACGGGGAGCTGTTTTTT.

This clone was counted once. The rearrangement joins TRBV3-1 (or the pseudogene TRBV3-2) to TRBJ1-1; the D is unclear. The CDR3 contains 15 residues. Trimming took off 4 bases at V and 0 bases at J, with 12 bases between the two ends. Germline V lookup: CDR1 LGHDT, CDR2 YNNKEL (reference sequence). CDR3 region: CASSRRHGMNTEAFF. CDR3 DNA: TGTGCCAGCAGCCGTCGACACGGGATGAACACTGAAGCTTTCTTT.

The chain couples TRBV11-3 to TRBJ2-1; 7 bases line up with TRBD2. The germline V gene encodes CDR1 SGHNT and CDR2 YENEEA. Losses at the gene ends were 5 bases for V and 3 bases for J; bases not matched to a gene: 10. The CDR3 runs 16 residues. The DNA of the CDR3 is TGTGCCAGCAGCGAGGGTGGGGGGACTAACTACAATGAGCAGTTCTTC. Its translation: CASSEGGGTNYNEQFF.

Here the CDR3 reads CASSDSAGRPAFF. The CDR3 DNA reads as TGTGCCAGCAGTGATTCGGCAGGCAGGCCGGCTTTCTTT. The chain combines TRBV6-1 with TRBJ1-1, with D unclear. The CDR3 spans 13 residues. Germline CDR1 is MNHNS and CDR2 is SASEGT. Trimming left V 3 bases short and J 11 bases short, with 16 bases between.

The chain couples TRBV29-1 to TRBJ1-4; D ambiguous. Germline CDR1 reads SQVTM; CDR2 reads ANQGSEA. Trimming removed 4 bases at V and 8 bases at J, with 8 bases between. CDR3 length: 11 residues. CDR3 protein: CSVGTVEKLFF. The CDR3, as DNA: TGCAGCGTTGGAACAGTCGAAAAACTGTTTTTT.

Concerning this clone itself: Other DNA sequences from this sample encode an identical CDR3 as well. The chain combines TRBV29-1 with TRBJ2-3, with 8 bases aligning to TRBD1. The CDR3 spans 12 residues. Losses at the gene ends were 7 bases for V and 2 bases for J; bases not matched to a gene: 2. Germline lookup yields CDR1 SQVTM and CDR2 ANQGSEA. Here the CDR3 reads CSADRDTDTQYF. The CDR3 DNA reads as TGCAGCGCGGACAGGGACACAGATACGCAGTATTTT.

This chain connects TRBV27 to TRBJ1-4, with TRBD1 matching 10 bases. Germline-derived CDR1 and CDR2 are MNHEY and SMNVEV (reference sequence). Trimming at V came to 7 bases and at J to 5 bases, leaving 4 bases not matched to a gene. The CDR3 is 14 amino acids. CDR3 in DNA: TGTGCCAGCAACAGACAGGGGGCAAATGAAAAACTGTTTTTT. Protein: CASNRQGANEKLFF.